What follows describes a single T cell receptor (beta chain). Its specificity is unknown. Patients who underwent sequencing had shown CD8+CD57+ cell expansion by flow cytometry. The source of the sample is a study of CD8+CD57+ T cells in acquired aplastic anemia. Whole-study context: Isolated CD4+ and CD8+ cells, once sorted, yielded DNA averaging roughly 3 ug. Findings of the study overall: Comparison of patients with controls identified roughly 30 shared CD8+ CDR3 sequences.

Genomic DNA, the template, was used for profiling of the TCR beta VDJ and CDR3. TCRdb re-called the reads through MiXCR, storing one row per CDR3 protein. Of around 430,000 distinct CDR3 sequences in the sample, around 32% were seen once. CDR1 is LNHNV and CDR2 is YYDKDF in the germline V gene (reference sequence). This CDR3 has 15 amino acids. With 6 bases clipped from V and 3 bases from J, the junction kept 8 bases outside the gene matches. Sequenced: sorted CD4+, CD8+, or CD8+CD57+ T cells (not recorded which) from PBMCs. The rearrangement joins TRBV15 to TRBJ1-1; 9 bases map to TRBD1. The TCR comes from a human donor with aplastic anemia. The CDR3 DNA reads as TGTGCCACCAGTTTATCGGGACAGGGTGACACTGAAGCTTTCTTT. Residues: CATSLSGQGDTEAFF.